The TCR beta chain under discussion was sequenced for a study of blood T cell repertoires in COVID-19. About the study: Collection of acute and convalescent COVID-19 samples took place in the United States, Italy and Spain. Sources were T cells, B-cell-depleted T cells, or PBMCs; the material itself was cDNA or gDNA.

Original processing methods: The assay estimated nucleated cells by amplifying reference gene primers. Assay: immunoSEQ multiplex PCR; the TCRdb copy retains only in-frame clones and omits some. The D gene and trimming were derived from the DNA, and the V and J assignments and clone size from that table. The sample lists over 250,000 clones; about nine tenths were seen once. Germline CDR1 and CDR2: SGHRS and YFSETQ. V gave up 4 bases and J gave up 7 bases; unmatched junction bases: 5. The CDR3 has 14 residues. J is TRBJ1-5 and V is TRBV5-1; 10 bases map to TRBD1. This receptor was taken from a man over 45 with acute or convalescent COVID-19. The source material was peripheral blood. CDR3 loop: CASSAGTGDQPQHF. The CDR3 DNA sequence: TGCGCCAGCAGCGCCGGGACAGGGGACCAGCCCCAGCATTTT.